This TCR beta chain was obtained from a study of T cells after yellow fever vaccination. Study in general: Libraries from low-cell-number fractions were prepared with the SMART-Seq v4 Ultra Low Input RNA kit.

This clonotype was seen more than once but under ten times. One entry per CDR3 protein, called by TCRdb with MiXCR from the 5' RACE reads. Here the sample spans about 240,000 distinct CDR3 sequences, less than 8.5% being singletons. From germline, CDR1 is DFQATT and CDR2 SNEGSKA (reference sequence). V shed 3 bases and J shed 4 bases, with 12 bases lying between them. The CDR3 is 13 amino acids. This TCR was recovered from a man aged 25-45 years who received the YFV17D yellow fever vaccine. This sequence joins TRBV20-1 and TRBJ1-2; D gene uncertain. This specimen consisted of CD4+ T cells sorted from PBMCs, obtained 15 days after the yellow fever booster vaccination. Here the CDR3 reads CSARQLNVYGYTF. The CDR3 DNA reads as TGCAGTGCTAGGCAGTTGAATGTCTATGGCTACACCTTC.